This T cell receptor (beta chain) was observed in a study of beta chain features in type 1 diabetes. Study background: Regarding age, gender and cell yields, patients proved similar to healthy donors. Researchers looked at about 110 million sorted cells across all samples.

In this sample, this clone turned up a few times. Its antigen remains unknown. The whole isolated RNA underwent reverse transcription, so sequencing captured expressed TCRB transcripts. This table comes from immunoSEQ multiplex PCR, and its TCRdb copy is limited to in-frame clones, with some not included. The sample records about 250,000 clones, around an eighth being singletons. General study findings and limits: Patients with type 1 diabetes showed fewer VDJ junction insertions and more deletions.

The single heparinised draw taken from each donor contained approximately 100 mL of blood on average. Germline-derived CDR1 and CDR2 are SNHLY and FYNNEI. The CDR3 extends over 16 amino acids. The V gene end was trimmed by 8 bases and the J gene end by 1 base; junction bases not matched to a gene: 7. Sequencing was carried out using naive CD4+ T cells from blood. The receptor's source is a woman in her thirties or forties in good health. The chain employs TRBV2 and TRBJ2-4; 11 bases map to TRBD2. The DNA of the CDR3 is TGTGCCAGCCGACTAGCGGGGAGCGGGGCCAAAAACATTCAGTACTTC. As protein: CASRLAGSGAKNIQYF.